The clone carrying this T cell receptor beta chain came up many times. Its specificity is unknown. Germline CDR1 reads LGHNA; CDR2 reads YSLEER. The CDR3 loop spans 14 amino acids. Trimming cost V 0 bases and J 3 bases, with 6 bases left between them. The data originate from a study of T-cell memory formation after mild COVID-19. Study results and limitations: In pre-infection memory, a portion of responding clones appeared, which suggested that cross-reactive memory joined.

UMIs and sample barcodes were carried by the TCR alpha and TCR beta cDNA libraries that 5'RACE produced using constant-segment primers. TCRdb fed the 5' RACE reads into MiXCR, producing one record per CDR3 protein. The repertoire holds around 510,000 distinct CDR3 sequences, with less than 25% as singletons. The clonotype was recovered from an adult woman who had mild COVID-19 (a few samples of this study predate the infection). Cell type and time point are not known. The specimen sequenced was PBMCs or a T cell subset sorted from them (not recorded which). This chain connects TRBV4-3 to TRBJ2-1; D unclear. The CDR3 loop is CASSQDLRYNEQFF. Written as DNA, the CDR3 is TGCGCCAGCAGCCAAGATCTTCGCTACAATGAGCAGTTCTTC.